The entry that follows covers one T cell receptor beta chain sequence. Its antigen is not identified. The entry originates in a study of a mutant IDH1 vaccine in newly diagnosed glioma. Described time point: week 5, during vaccination. The study gave 300 ug of mutant IDH1 20-mer peptide per vaccine dose, with topical imiquimod. Repertoires were generated with immunoSEQ multiplex PCR, while TCRdb's copy carries only in-frame clones and drops some. Of 49,000 or so clones listed, around 80% were seen once; the top ten hold approximately 1.8%. Germline CDR1 is SGHDT and CDR2 is YYEEEE. The CDR3 extends over 14 amino acids. The V and J ends lost 5 bases and 3 bases respectively, with 12 bases between them.

This TCR was recovered from a woman in her 40s with glioma. The sequenced sample was PBMCs, obtained from a glioma patient whose treatment included an IDH1 peptide vaccine. V gene TRBV5-6 combines with J gene TRBJ2-4; the D is unclear. This chain's CDR3 is CASRSFRGKNIQYF. CDR3 in DNA: TGTGCCAGCAGGAGCTTCAGAGGCAAAAACATTCAGTACTTC.